Here is one TCR beta chain with its context. The antigen remains undetermined. These data originate in a study of shared clonotypes between healthy human individuals. Looking at the study overall: Each donor's CD8 memory used one plate, CD8 naive two, each CD4 subset three.

Study-level results: In having few donors, the study represented limited genetic and exposure-history diversity. It was the non-shared clonotypes that had lower generation probabilities than clonotypes shared by all four donors.

The length of the CDR3 is 17 residues. Per germline, CDR1 SGHRS and CDR2 YFSETQ. Trimming cost V 7 bases and J 6 bases, with 27 bases left between them. Method: immunoSEQ multiplex PCR; TCRdb's copy keeps in-frame clones and lacks some. This table has approximately 2.1 million clones, over 90% appearing once. A CD45RA+ naive subset and a CD45RA-negative memory subset were split from CD4+ cells. This clonotype was obtained from a man aged 18 to 30 in good health. Some clones in this sample may be carry-over from other donors' samples. J is TRBJ2-3 and V is TRBV5-1; a weak D match, TRBD2 (5 bases). The material sequenced was naive CD4+ T cells from PBMCs. Subset in this sample: CD45RA+ positively selected. The CDR3 sequence: CASQRELGASVGDTQYF. Written as DNA, the CDR3 is TGCGCCAGCCAGAGGGAATTGGGCGCCTCGGTTGGGGATACGCAGTATTTT.